These 20 T cell receptor beta chains came from one sample sequenced in a study of blood T cell repertoires in COVID-19. Clones were read by immunoSEQ multiplex PCR, and TCRdb kept only the in-frame ones, dropping some. In the table there are approximately 180,000 clones, 75% to 90% of which are singletons. The sequencing input was PBMCs or T cells enriched from blood (not recorded which). The receptors come from a middle-aged woman with acute COVID-19.

This chain joins TRBV5-1 and TRBJ2-5, with D unclear. The CDR3 runs to 16 residues. Per the germline V gene, CDR1 is SGHRS and CDR2 is YFSETQ. Trimming stripped 0 bases from V and 4 bases from J, with 16 bases between. CDR3 in DNA: TGCGCCAGCAGCTTGGAATCCGCCGCTTACGGAGAGACCCAGTACTTC. Amino acids: CASSLESAAYGETQYF.

This clone was observed a single time. The genes are TRBV19 and TRBJ1-2, with 10 bases identical to TRBD1. Losses at the gene ends were 6 bases for V and 2 bases for J; bases not matched to a gene: 3. From germline, CDR1 is LNHDA and CDR2 SQIVND (reference sequence). CDR3 length: 14 amino acids. For the CDR3, the DNA is TGTGCCAGTAGGCCGGGACAGGGGAACTATGGCTACACCTTC. Translation: CASRPGQGNYGYTF. The full variable domain, rest sourced from reference TRBV19 and TRBJ1-2, is DGGITQSPKYLFRKEGQNVTLSCEQNLNHDAMYWYRQDPGQGLRLIYYSQIVNDFQKGDIAEGYSVSREKKESFPLTVTSAQKNPTAFYLCASRPGQGNYGYTFGSGTRLTVV.

This chain connects TRBV9 to TRBJ2-2; 11 positions agree with TRBD2. Germline lookup yields CDR1 SGDLS and CDR2 YYNGEE. The CDR3 has 18 amino acids. V trimming: 1 base; J trimming: 4 bases; junction bases outside the gene matches: 9. CDR3 coding DNA: TGTGCCAGCAGCGTACAGGGTAGCGGGACTAGCGGCACCGGGGAGCTGTTTTTT. Protein product: CASSVQGSGTSGTGELFF.

This rearrangement joins TRBV27 to TRBJ2-7, with TRBD1 matching over 11 bases. Looked up from germline, CDR1 is MNHEY and CDR2 is SMNVEV (reference sequence). There are 15 residues in the CDR3. V lost 5 bases and J lost 2; bases outside the gene matches: 5. The CDR3 sequence: CASSPRDRGAYEQYF. CDR3 in DNA: TGTGCCAGCAGTCCACGGGACAGGGGGGCCTACGAGCAGTACTTC.

This sequence joins TRBV9 and TRBJ2-1, with TRBD2 matching 11 bases. The germline gives CDR1 SGDLS, CDR2 YYNGEE. The length of the CDR3 is 17 residues. The J segment lost 4 bases and the V segment lost 2 bases, leaving 8 bases of the junction unmatched. CDR3 sequence reads: CASSVGGRTSGYNEQFF. For the CDR3, the DNA is TGTGCCAGCAGCGTGGGGGGAAGGACTAGCGGGTACAATGAGCAGTTCTTC.

The chain joins TRBV7-9 to TRBJ2-1; the D gene is possibly TRBD2 (5 bases). The germline CDR1 and CDR2 sequences are SEHNR and FQNEAQ (reference sequence). The CDR3 extends over 15 amino acids. V gave up 2 bases and J gave up 4 bases, with 12 bases separating them. The CDR3 region is CASSLTRVGYNEQFF. The CDR3 DNA is TGTGCCAGCAGCTTAACGCGGGTAGGGTACAATGAGCAGTTCTTC.

The DNA of the CDR3 is TGTGCCAGCAATCTAGGGGCGGGGGCCGGGGAGCTGTTTTTT. Its protein is CASNLGAGAGELFF. The rearrangement joins TRBV7-3 to TRBJ2-2, with 7 positions matching TRBD2. Germline V lookup: CDR1 SGHTA, CDR2 FQGTGA. Germline trimming cut 7 bases from V and 6 bases from J; bases unmatched to any gene: 8. The CDR3 is 14 amino acids.

V gene TRBV28 combines with J gene TRBJ2-4; no clear D gene. From germline, CDR1 is MDHEN and CDR2 SYDVKM. With 9 bases removed from V and 6 bases from J, the gap between germline ends came to 15 bases. The CDR3 spans 13 residues. The chain's CDR3 is CASTAPPVNIQYF. CDR3 sequence (DNA): TGTGCCAGTACCGCTCCACCGGTAAACATTCAGTACTTC.

The sample holds one count of this clone. The J gene is TRBJ2-1, the V gene TRBV19; TRBD1 agrees at 8 bases. In germline, CDR1 is LNHDA, CDR2 SQIVND (reference sequence). This CDR3 is 14 amino acids long. With 7 bases clipped from V and 4 bases from J, the junction kept 6 bases outside the gene matches. CDR3 sequence: CASISRGQYNEQFF. DNA of the CDR3: TGTGCCAGTATATCCAGGGGGCAATACAATGAGCAGTTCTTC.

The chain links TRBV7-9 to TRBJ2-2; D perhaps matches TRBD2 (7 bases). The V and J ends lost 4 bases and 3 bases respectively, with 15 bases between them. The CDR3 has 16 residues. The germline V gene has CDR1 SEHNR and CDR2 FQNEAQ (reference sequence). The CDR3 loop reads CASSSGGGADTGELFF. CDR3 sequence (DNA): TGTGCCAGCAGCTCCGGAGGGGGGGCCGACACCGGGGAGCTGTTTTTT. The full variable domain, completed using reference TRBV7-9 and TRBJ2-2, is DTGVSQNPRHKITKRGQNVTFRCDPISEHNRLYWYRQTLGQGPEFLTYFQNEAQLEKSRLLSDRFSAERPKGSFSTLEIQRTEQGDSAMYLCASSSGGGADTGELFFGEGSRLTVL.

J is TRBJ2-1 and V is TRBV7-2, with D tentatively TRBD2 (5 bases). V lost 4 bases and J lost 7, with 17 bases in between. Germline V lookup: CDR1 SGHTA, CDR2 FQGNSA. The CDR3 loop spans 15 amino acids. The CDR3 spells CASSSQSRAVNEQFF. In nucleotides, the CDR3 is TGTGCCAGCAGCTCCCAGTCGCGGGCCGTAAATGAGCAGTTCTTC.

J is TRBJ2-3 and V is TRBV3-1 (or the pseudogene TRBV3-2); 9 positions agree with TRBD1. With 0 bases clipped from V and 4 bases from J, the junction kept 5 bases outside the gene matches. The CDR3 contains 16 residues. CDR1 LGHDT and CDR2 YNNKEL come from the germline V gene (reference sequence). CDR3 protein: CASSQDWDRVADTQYF. The CDR3 nucleotides are TGTGCCAGCAGCCAAGATTGGGACAGGGTCGCAGATACGCAGTATTTT.

The rearrangement uses TRBV3-1 (or the pseudogene TRBV3-2) and TRBJ1-4; 8 nucleotides line up with TRBD1. This CDR3 region has 15 residues. Germline V gene lookup returns CDR1 LGHDT and CDR2 YNNKEL (reference sequence). V shed 1 base and J 5 bases; nucleotides not matched to a gene: 3. CDR3 bases: TGTGCCAGCAGCCAAGGTGGACAGGGAAATGAAAAACTGTTTTTT. This translates into CASSQGGQGNEKLFF.

The count of this clone is one. This chain links TRBV19 with TRBJ2-3; D is possibly TRBD2 (6 bases). Germline V lookup: CDR1 LNHDA, CDR2 SQIVND (reference sequence). The V end lost 5 bases, the J end lost 0 bases, and 12 bases lay between the germline ends. This CDR3 contains 15 residues. DNA for the CDR3: TGTGCCAGTAGTTCGGGACTTTTTAGCACAGATACGCAGTATTTT. Its protein product is CASSSGLFSTDTQYF.

The chain links TRBV11-2 to TRBJ2-7; the D is unclear. CDR3 length: 13 residues. Germline V gives CDR1 SGHAT, CDR2 FQNNGV. V dropped 3 bases and J dropped 4 bases, with 10 bases sitting between them. The CDR3 nucleotides read TGTGCCAGCAGCTTTTCCAGGCCATACGAGCAGTACTTC. It specifies CASSFSRPYEQYF.

V gene TRBV2 combines with J gene TRBJ1-6, with D hard to call. The CDR3 runs to 14 residues. CDR1 is SNHLY, CDR2 FYNNEI, per germline. Deletions cut 6 bases from V and 5 bases from J, with 11 bases between. The CDR3 DNA is TGTGCCAGCAGCACGGAGATAAATAATTCACCCCTCCACTTT. Amino acid sequence: CASSTEINNSPLHF.

This clone was counted once. V usage is TRBV1 and J usage is TRBJ2-7; no check of the table's D call, TRBD2, against the DNA was made. TRBV1 counts as a pseudogene. The CDR3 runs to 17 residues. CDR3 in amino acids: CTSSPRPPAGETYEQYF. DNA for the CDR3: TGCACCAGCAGCCCAAGGCCCCCAGCGGGGGAGACCTACGAGCAGTACTTC.

This clone was picked up one time. V usage is TRBV18 and J usage is TRBJ1-4; TRBD1 matches at 7 bases. J gave up 8 bases and V 0 bases, and 0 bases lay outside the gene matches. The CDR3 has 13 residues. Germline V gives CDR1 KGHSH, CDR2 LQKENI. DNA of the CDR3: TGTGCCAGCTCACCACCGGACAGGGAAAAACTGTTTTTT. Translating it yields CASSPPDREKLFF.

The genes are TRBV11-2 and TRBJ2-1; 10 bases line up with TRBD2. Trimming removed 5 bases from V and 2 bases from J; junction bases left unmatched: 6. The germline CDR1 and CDR2 sequences are SGHAT and FQNNGV. This CDR3 has 16 residues. DNA of the CDR3: TGTGCCAGCAGCCGGGGGACTAGCGTCCCCTACAATGAGCAGTTCTTC. This gives the protein CASSRGTSVPYNEQFF.

J is TRBJ2-3 and V is TRBV7-2; no clear D gene. Germline values: CDR1 SGHTA, CDR2 FQGNSA. The CDR3 length is 16 residues. V lost 3 bases to trimming and J lost 0 bases, with 13 bases between them. In nucleotides, the CDR3 is TGTGCCAGCAGCTTCAACTGGCGCGGTAGCACAGATACGCAGTATTTT. This encodes CASSFNWRGSTDTQYF.